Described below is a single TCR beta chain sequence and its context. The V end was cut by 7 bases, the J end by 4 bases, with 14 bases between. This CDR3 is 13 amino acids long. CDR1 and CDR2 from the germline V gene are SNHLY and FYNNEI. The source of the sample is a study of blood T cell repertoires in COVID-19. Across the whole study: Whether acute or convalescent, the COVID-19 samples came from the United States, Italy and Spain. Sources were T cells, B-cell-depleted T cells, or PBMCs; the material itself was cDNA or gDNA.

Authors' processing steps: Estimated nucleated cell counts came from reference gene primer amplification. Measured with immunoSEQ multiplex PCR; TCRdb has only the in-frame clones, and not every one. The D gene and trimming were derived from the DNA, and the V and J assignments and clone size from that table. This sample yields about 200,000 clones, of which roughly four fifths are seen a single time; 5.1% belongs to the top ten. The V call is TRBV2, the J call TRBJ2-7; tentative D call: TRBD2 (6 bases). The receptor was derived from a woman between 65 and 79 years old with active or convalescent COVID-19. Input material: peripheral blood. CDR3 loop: CASTVGGGYEQYF. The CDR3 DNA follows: TGTGCCAGCACCGTGGGGGGAGGATACGAGCAGTACTTC.